This T cell receptor (beta chain) was captured by sequencing in a study of blood T cell repertoires in COVID-19. The wider study: COVID-19 samples, acute and convalescent, were from the United States, Italy and Spain. PBMCs, B-cell-depleted T cells, or T cells provided the cDNA or gDNA that made up the material.

This CDR3 spans 15 amino acids. Looked up from germline, CDR1 is MRHNA and CDR2 is SNTAGT. Original methodology: Estimated nucleated cell counts came from reference gene primer amplification. This table comes from immunoSEQ multiplex PCR, and its TCRdb copy is limited to in-frame clones, with some not included. The V and J calls and clone size are taken from that table; D and trimming were inferred from the DNA. The table has about 83,000 clones, roughly 86% seen once. V and J are TRBV6-4 and TRBJ2-7; tentative D call: TRBD1 (6 bases). Sequencing was carried out using peripheral blood. This TCR derives from a woman at least 80 years old in a cohort sampled during active or convalescent COVID-19. The DNA for the CDR3 is TGTGCCAGCAGGGACTTCCGGGACACCCGCTACGAGCAGTACGTC. Translating it yields CASRDFRDTRYEQYV.